One and the same sample provided the 19 T cell receptor beta chains below, sequenced in a study of T cell responses to AZD1222 COVID-19 vaccine. Profiled with immunoSEQ multiplex PCR; TCRdb holds only in-frame clones, not every one. The table shows about 31,000 clones, with around nine tenths occurring only once. Source: peripheral blood, taken 28 days after the second AZD1222 dose. These receptors were taken from an adult who received the AZD1222 COVID-19 vaccine.

V is TRBV28 and J is TRBJ1-3; possible D gene TRBD1, 5 bases. V was pared by 7 bases and J by 7 bases, with 17 bases between. CDR1 MDHEN and CDR2 SYDVKM come from the germline V gene. The CDR3 consists of 14 residues. CDR3 sequence (DNA): TGTGCCAGCAAAGCTGGGGGTATAGGGAACACCATATATTTT. Its translation: CASKAGGIGNTIYF.

V gene TRBV18 combines with J gene TRBJ2-1; D remains unclear. The germline V gene encodes CDR1 KGHSH and CDR2 LQKENI. The CDR3 sequence is 14 residues long. V lost 3 bases and J 5 bases, leaving 11 bases between the germline ends. The CDR3 is CASSPGNENNEQFF. The DNA of the CDR3 is TGTGCCAGCTCACCCGGAAACGAGAACAATGAGCAGTTCTTC.

Written as DNA, the CDR3 is TGTGCCAGTAAGGCCAACGGGAATGAAAAACTGTTTTTT. Translated: CASKANGNEKLFF. The V call is TRBV19, the J call TRBJ1-4, with no clear D. Germline V gives CDR1 LNHDA, CDR2 SQIVND (reference sequence). CDR3 length: 13 amino acids. The V end was cut by 7 bases, the J end by 5 bases, with 11 bases between. The full variable domain, completed using reference TRBV19 and TRBJ1-4, is DGGITQSPKYLFRKEGQNVTLSCEQNLNHDAMYWYRQDPGQGLRLIYYSQIVNDFQKGDIAEGYSVSREKKESFPLTVTSAQKNPTAFYLCASKANGNEKLFFGSGTQLSVL.

V is TRBV11-2 and J is TRBJ1-4, with 7 bases that match TRBD1. The germline V gene has CDR1 SGHAT and CDR2 FQNNGV. CDR3 length equals 12 residues. The V gene end was trimmed by 5 bases and the J gene end by 14 bases; junction bases not matched to a gene: 8. DNA for the CDR3: TGTGCCAGCAGCCTCGACAGGGTCGGTCTGTTTTTT. As protein: CASSLDRVGLFF.

CDR3 nucleotide sequence: TGTGCCATCAGCCGGACATTCTCCCTTGACTACGAGCAGTACTTC. Translating it yields CAISRTFSLDYEQYF. The V and J genes are TRBV10-3 and TRBJ2-7; D possibly corresponds to TRBD1 (5 bases). Germline V CDR1 and CDR2: ENHRY, SYGVKD. V was shortened by 6 bases and J by 3 bases, with 18 bases between the two germline ends. This CDR3 is built from 15 residues.

The chain carries TRBV4-1 and TRBJ2-7; D is undetermined. Looked up from germline, CDR1 is MGHRA and CDR2 is YSYEKL. V was shortened by 0 bases and J by 6 bases, with 18 bases between the two germline ends. The length of the CDR3 is 16 residues. CDR3 in amino acids: CASSQDRASFPTEQYF. CDR3 sequence (DNA): TGCGCCAGCAGCCAAGATCGAGCGTCCTTCCCCACCGAGCAGTACTTC.

The chain has TRBV19 and TRBJ1-5; possibly TRBD1 for D (6 bases). Germline CDR1 LNHDA, CDR2 SQIVND (reference sequence). The CDR3 sequence is 13 residues long. Deletions cut 6 bases from V and 3 bases from J, with 9 bases between. The DNA of the CDR3 is TGTGCCAGTAGGCGGGACAACAATCAGCCCCAGCATTTT. This encodes CASRRDNNQPQHF.

This sequence joins TRBV6-5 and TRBJ2-5; D gene uncertain. The germline V gene encodes CDR1 MNHEY and CDR2 SVGAGI. The CDR3 contains 15 residues. The ends were cut back, 2 bases at V and 3 bases at J, with 13 bases in the middle. Here the CDR3 DNA reads TGTGCCAGCAGTTACAAACGTGCTCAGAAAGAGACCCAGTACTTC. As protein: CASSYKRAQKETQYF.

V usage is TRBV21-1 and J usage is TRBJ2-7; TRBD1, the table's D call, lacks a check against the DNA. TRBV21-1 represents a pseudogene. The CDR3 consists of 14 residues. The CDR3 DNA is TGTGCCAGCAGCATACAGGGGGATCCCTACGAGCAGTACTTC. As protein: CASSIQGDPYEQYF.

This clone was seen only once. The chain recombines TRBV25-1 with TRBJ2-7; D is undetermined. The length of the CDR3 is 14 residues. Germline V gene data show CDR1 as MGHDK and CDR2 as SYGVNS. Trimming left V 2 bases short and J 5 bases short, with 13 bases between. In DNA form, the CDR3 reads TGTGCCAGCAGTGAAGGCCGGTCCAACAACGAGCAGTACTTC. This gives the protein CASSEGRSNNEQYF.

The gene calls are TRBV4-1 and TRBJ1-1; 9 positions agree with TRBD1. Germline CDR1 reads MGHRA; CDR2 reads YSYEKL. V lost 3 bases, J lost 6 bases, and 8 bases stayed unmatched. This CDR3 is built from 15 residues. The DNA of the CDR3 is TGCGCCAGCAGCCAGCGGGACAGGGTTACCGCTGAAGCTTTCTTT. It codes for CASSQRDRVTAEAFF.

V gene TRBV9 combines with J gene TRBJ1-1; TRBD1 agrees at 7 bases. The ends lost 3 bases at V and 2 bases at J; junction bases unmatched: 7. The CDR3 is 15 residues long. Germline CDR1 SGDLS, CDR2 YYNGEE. The CDR3 coding sequence is TGTGCCAGCAGCGCGACAGGGAACAAAAACACTGAAGCTTTCTTT. Translation: CASSATGNKNTEAFF.

This chain links TRBV6-1 with TRBJ1-1; TRBD1 is a possible D gene (5 bases). Trimming left V 5 bases short and J 3 bases short, with 10 bases between. This CDR3 comprises 13 residues. The V gene's germline CDR1 is MNHNS and CDR2 SASEGT. In DNA form, the CDR3 reads TGTGCCAGCAGTCCCCAGGGCCACACTGAAGCTTTCTTT. Its translation: CASSPQGHTEAFF.

V is TRBV6-1 and J is TRBJ1-1; D is uncertain. CDR1 is MNHNS and CDR2 is SASEGT in the germline V gene. V was pared by 1 base and J by 3 bases, with 6 bases between. The CDR3 consists of 13 residues. The CDR3: CASSEERDTEAFF. The CDR3 region has the DNA TGTGCCAGCAGTGAAGAAAGGGACACTGAAGCTTTCTTT.

The table lists this clone with a few counts. The chain recombines TRBV19 with TRBJ2-7; D possibly uses TRBD1 or TRBD2 (5 bases each). Germline CDR1 is LNHDA and CDR2 is SQIVND (reference sequence). The CDR3 loop spans 14 amino acids. V was cut by 5 bases and J by 3 bases, with 14 bases left in between. CDR3 residues: CASSSGTDFYEQYF. The CDR3, as DNA: TGTGCCAGTAGTTCCGGGACGGACTTCTACGAGCAGTACTTC.

The chain has TRBV15 and TRBJ2-7; 8 bases agree with TRBD1. CDR1 and CDR2 from the germline V gene are LNHNV and YYDKDF (reference sequence). This CDR3 has 17 amino acids. V gave up 5 bases and J gave up 3 bases; unmatched junction bases: 15. The CDR3 sequence is CATSRDETGQDIYEQYF. The CDR3 nucleotides read TGTGCCACCAGCCGGGACGAAACGGGACAGGACATCTACGAGCAGTACTTC.

V and J are TRBV7-9 and TRBJ1-4; 11 nucleotides line up with TRBD1. The V segment lost 5 bases and the J segment 7 bases; nucleotides outside the gene matches: 12. This CDR3 region has 17 residues. The germline CDR1 and CDR2 sequences are SEHNR and FQNEAQ (reference sequence). CDR3 sequence (DNA): TGTGCCAGCAGCCCGAATGCAGGGACAGGGGGTGGTGAAAAACTGTTTTTT. This translates into CASSPNAGTGGGEKLFF.

The chain is built from TRBV6-1 and TRBJ1-6, with 8 bases that match TRBD1. This CDR3 is built from 18 residues. J gave up 9 bases and V 3 bases, and 16 bases lay outside the gene matches. Germline V gene lookup returns CDR1 MNHNS and CDR2 SASEGT. CDR3 nucleotide sequence: TGTGCCAGCAGTGACCCTGGACAGGGCATGCCGATAAGTTCACCCCTCCACTTT. Translating it yields CASSDPGQGMPISSPLHF.

The J gene is TRBJ2-7, the V gene TRBV7-9, with D possibly matching TRBD2 (7 bases). Trimming left V 5 bases short and J 9 bases short, with 14 bases between. The germline V gene encodes CDR1 SEHNR and CDR2 FQNEAQ (reference sequence). There are 12 residues in the CDR3. This CDR3 is CASSLRGAVQYF. The CDR3 DNA follows: TGTGCCAGCAGCCTCCGGGGGGCAGTGCAGTACTTC.